Following are 28 T cell receptor beta chains from one sample sequenced in a study of blood T cell repertoires in COVID-19. Here immunoSEQ multiplex PCR was the method, and the copy in TCRdb shows in-frame clones only, minus some. The repertoire holds 250,000 or so clones, about 86% seen once, with roughly 1.8% in the top ten. Sequences were obtained from peripheral blood. All receptors derive from a man younger than 45 with active or convalescent COVID-19.

CDR3 nucleotides: TGCGCCAGCAGCTTGGAAGCGACCACTTCTCAAATGAGCTACACCTTC. Its protein is CASSLEATTSQMSYTF. The chain is built from TRBV5-1 and TRBJ1-2; D is undetermined. Germline CDR1 SGHRS, CDR2 YFSETQ. V lost 0 bases to trimming and J lost 9 bases, with 21 bases between them. The CDR3 consists of 16 residues.

The chain has TRBV11-3 and TRBJ2-5; 9 bases are shared with TRBD2. This CDR3 region has 15 residues. Per germline, CDR1 SGHNT and CDR2 YENEEA. V was pared by 4 bases and J by 0 bases, with 3 bases of the junction left unmatched. The chain's CDR3 is CASSSAGGNQETQYF. In DNA, the CDR3 is TGTGCCAGCAGCTCAGCGGGGGGCAACCAAGAGACCCAGTACTTC. Full variable domain (missing parts from reference TRBV11-3 and TRBJ2-5): EAGVVQSPRYKIIEKKQPVAFWCNPISGHNTLYWYLQNLGQGPELLIRYENEEAVDDSQLPKDRFSAERLKGVDSTLKIQPAELGDSAVYLCASSSAGGNQETQYFGPGTRLLVL.

This clone occurred once. The chain employs TRBV7-6 and TRBJ2-3; 8 bases align to TRBD2. The CDR3 runs to 15 residues. Germline CDR1 and CDR2: SGHVS and FNYEAQ. V lost 5 bases to trimming and J lost 2 bases; unmatched junction nucleotides: 6. CDR3 loop: CASSPQRGNTDTQYF. The CDR3 bases are TGTGCCAGCAGCCCCCAGCGGGGGAACACAGATACGCAGTATTTT.

In its sample, this clone was seen a few times. The rearrangement uses TRBV6-4 and TRBJ2-3; TRBD2 aligns across 10 bases. This CDR3 comprises 15 residues. V gave up 4 bases and J gave up 2 bases; unmatched junction bases: 3. Germline CDR1 and CDR2: MRHNA and SNTAGT. The CDR3 spells CASSVSGGATDTQYF. DNA of the CDR3: TGTGCCAGCAGTGTGAGCGGGGGGGCCACAGATACGCAGTATTTT.

There are a few counts of this clone. The chain combines TRBV5-8 with TRBJ2-3, with D maybe TRBD2 (6 bases). Deletions cut 3 bases from V and 6 bases from J, with 11 bases between. The CDR3 extends over 13 amino acids. The germline gives CDR1 SGHTS, CDR2 YDEGEE. The CDR3 loop reads CASSSQGGDTQYF. CDR3 coding DNA: TGTGCCAGCAGCTCCCAAGGAGGGGATACGCAGTATTTT.

The genes are TRBV11-2 and TRBJ2-7; 8 bases line up with TRBD2. Germline CDR1 SGHAT, CDR2 FQNNGV. The CDR3 consists of 16 residues. V dropped 1 base and J dropped 0; count of bases not matched to a gene: 5. The CDR3 bases are TGTGCCAGCAGCTTAGTGGGCGGGGGGAACTCCTACGAGCAGTACTTC. Its translation: CASSLVGGGNSYEQYF.

This chain connects TRBV14 to TRBJ1-2; D call uncertain. The CDR3 extends over 12 amino acids. With 3 bases removed from V and 8 bases from J, the gap between germline ends came to 10 bases. The germline gives CDR1 SGHDN, CDR2 FVKESK. The CDR3 is CASSHSGGGYTF. The CDR3 DNA is TGTGCCAGCAGCCATTCGGGCGGGGGCTACACCTTC.

The rearrangement uses TRBV5-4 and TRBJ2-7; TRBD1 matches 7 bases. The CDR3 is 14 residues long. V shed 4 bases and J 6 bases; nucleotides not matched to a gene: 10. CDR1 SGHNT and CDR2 YYREEE come from the germline V gene (reference sequence). CDR3 residues: CASSEGQIRGEQYF. The CDR3 DNA is TGTGCCAGCAGCGAGGGACAGATCCGCGGCGAGCAGTACTTC.

The rearrangement links TRBV3-1 (or the pseudogene TRBV3-2) to TRBJ1-1, with D tentatively TRBD1 (6 bases). Germline V lookup: CDR1 LGHDT, CDR2 YNNKEL (reference sequence). The CDR3 contains 15 residues. Trimming pared 4 bases from V and 4 bases from J, leaving 16 bases between. The CDR3 nucleotides are TGTGCCAGCAGCCCATGGGGGGGGGCGGGCACTGAAGCTTTCTTT. It translates to CASSPWGGAGTEAFF.

This clone was observed a single time. The rearrangement links TRBV2 to TRBJ2-6, with TRBD1 as a possible D gene (5 bases). CDR3 size: 16 residues. The V end lost 4 bases, the J end lost 3 bases, and 13 bases lay between the germline ends. Germline V lookup: CDR1 SNHLY, CDR2 FYNNEI. The CDR3 reads CASSVTRVIGANVLTF. For the CDR3, the DNA is TGTGCCAGCAGTGTTACCAGGGTGATTGGGGCCAACGTCCTGACTTTC.

This chain uses TRBV6-5 with TRBJ1-3; D possibly corresponds to TRBD1 (6 bases). The length of the CDR3 is 16 residues. Germline V gene lookup returns CDR1 MNHEY and CDR2 SVGAGI. Deletions cut 4 bases from V and 4 bases from J, with 17 bases between. CDR3 in amino acids: CASSSVGGADGNTIYF. The CDR3, as DNA: TGTGCCAGCAGTTCCGTGGGGGGGGCAGACGGAAACACCATATATTTT.

The chain combines TRBV5-6 with TRBJ1-4; D perhaps matches TRBD1 (5 bases). The V gene lost 4 bases and the J gene lost 8 bases, with 18 bases spanning the gap. The CDR3 spans 15 residues. CDR1 and CDR2 from the germline V gene are SGHDT and YYEEEE. The CDR3 DNA reads as TGTGCCAGCAGCCCCCGGGGAGGGGCTCGAGAAAAACTGTTTTTT. It translates to CASSPRGGAREKLFF.

The chain uses TRBV5-1 and TRBJ2-7, with 8 bases fitting TRBD1. Germline CDR1 and CDR2: SGHRS and YFSETQ. The CDR3 extends over 16 amino acids. V lost 0 bases, J lost 2 bases, and 7 bases stayed unmatched. CDR3 loop: CASSLGYTGQAYEQYF. CDR3 DNA: TGCGCCAGCAGCTTGGGATACACGGGACAGGCCTACGAGCAGTACTTC.

The chain has TRBV19 and TRBJ2-5, with D perhaps matching TRBD2 (6 bases). The V and J ends lost 1 base and 5 bases respectively, with 17 bases between them. The CDR3 sequence is 16 residues long. Per the germline V gene, CDR1 is LNHDA and CDR2 is SQIVND (reference sequence). The DNA for the CDR3 is TGTGCCAGTAGTATAGTCCCCGGAGCGGGTGGGGAGACCCAGTACTTC. This sequence encodes CASSIVPGAGGETQYF.

About this clone itself: At one boundary the junction diverges from the germline segment, which might be a read error. This chain connects TRBV9 to TRBJ1-1; the D gene is possibly TRBD1 (5 bases). The germline gives CDR1 SGDLS, CDR2 YYNGEE. The CDR3 loop spans 13 amino acids. CDR3 DNA: TGTGCCAGCAGCTCCCCAGGGAACTCTGAAGCTTTCTTT. It is translated as CASSSPGNSEAFF.

The chain uses TRBV15 and TRBJ2-3, with 7 bases identical to TRBD1. Germline lookup yields CDR1 LNHNV and CDR2 YYDKDF (reference sequence). The trim removed 0 bases at V and 2 bases at J, leaving 5 bases unmatched. The CDR3 has 16 residues. The CDR3: CATSRDKKGATDTQYF. In DNA, the CDR3 is TGTGCCACCAGCAGAGATAAGAAGGGGGCCACAGATACGCAGTATTTT.

In its sample, this clone was seen many times. The rearrangement links TRBV2 to TRBJ2-2; weak D call: TRBD2 (5 bases). Germline assignment: CDR1 SNHLY and CDR2 FYNNEI. This CDR3 has 16 amino acids. V was shortened by 6 bases and J by 0 bases, with 14 bases between the two germline ends. Written as DNA, the CDR3 is TGTGCCAGCAGCAAAAGTGAGGGATCGAACACCGGGGAGCTGTTTTTT. Its protein product is CASSKSEGSNTGELFF.

This sequence joins TRBV2 and TRBJ2-1; D possibly corresponds to TRBD1 (5 bases). This CDR3 region has 14 residues. Germline V CDR1 and CDR2: SNHLY, FYNNEI. Trimming removed 3 bases at V and 8 bases at J, with 14 bases between. The CDR3 reads CASSDGQGFDEQFF. The CDR3 DNA reads TGTGCCAGCAGTGATGGGCAGGGATTTGATGAGCAGTTCTTC. The full variable domain, with the rest looked up from reference TRBV2 and TRBJ2-1, is EPEVTQTPSHQVTQMGQEVILRCVPISNHLYFYWYRQILGQKVEFLVSFYNNEISEKSEIFDDQFSVERPDGSNFTLKIRSTKLEDSAMYFCASSDGQGFDEQFFGPGTRLTVL.

The rearrangement joins TRBV4-3 to TRBJ1-5; no firm D call. The V and J ends lost 4 bases and 4 bases respectively, with 14 bases between them. Germline lookup yields CDR1 LGHNA and CDR2 YSLEER. This CDR3 contains 15 residues. The CDR3 bases are TGCGCCAGCAGCCCTAACGGAGTAGGTAATCAGCCCCAGCATTTT. It encodes CASSPNGVGNQPQHF.

The rearrangement links TRBV30 to TRBJ1-2, with TRBD1 matching 9 bases. The CDR3 extends over 13 amino acids. Trimming removed 1 base from V and 6 bases from J; junction bases left unmatched: 3. From germline, CDR1 is GTSNPN and CDR2 SVGIG (reference sequence). This chain's CDR3 is CAWSDGTGNGYTF. The CDR3, as DNA: TGTGCCTGGAGTGACGGGACAGGGAATGGCTACACCTTC.

This clone was seen only a few times. The chain combines TRBV27 with TRBJ2-2; a weak D match, TRBD1 (6 bases). Germline CDR1 and CDR2: MNHEY and SMNVEV (reference sequence). V lost 3 bases, J lost 5 bases, and 16 bases lay in between. This CDR3 has 16 residues. CDR3 coding DNA: TGTGCCAGCAGTTTGGTTTGGGACATCGAAACCGGGGAGCTGTTTTTT. Protein sequence: CASSLVWDIETGELFF.

The V gene is TRBV30, the J gene TRBJ1-5, with TRBD1 identical over 8 bases. J lost 5 bases, V lost 3 bases, and 6 bases had no gene match. Germline loops: CDR1 GTSNPN, CDR2 SVGIG (reference sequence). CDR3 length: 14 amino acids. Written as DNA, the CDR3 is TGTGCCTGGAGCGCCTTGACAGGGGATCAGCCCCAGCATTTT. Encoded protein: CAWSALTGDQPQHF.

This clone has just one count. V gene TRBV10-1 combines with J gene TRBJ2-5; the D gene is possibly TRBD2 (5 bases). The germline V gene has CDR1 WNHNN and CDR2 SYGVQD (reference sequence). The CDR3 is 13 amino acids. The V gene lost 4 bases and the J gene lost 5 bases, with 11 bases spanning the gap. The CDR3: CASSGTRRETQYF. The CDR3 region has the DNA TGCGCCAGCAGTGGCACTAGGCGGGAGACCCAGTACTTC.

The chain recombines TRBV5-5 with TRBJ2-7; D remains ambiguous. The V end lost 4 bases, the J end lost 3 bases, and 11 bases lay between the germline ends. In germline, CDR1 is SGHKS, CDR2 YYEKEE (reference sequence). The CDR3 loop spans 13 amino acids. CDR3 coding DNA: TGTGCCAGCAGCCTACTCGATTACTACGAGCAGTACTTC. Amino acid sequence: CASSLLDYYEQYF.

The chain couples TRBV19 to TRBJ1-3, with D unresolved. Germline V gene data show CDR1 as LNHDA and CDR2 as SQIVND (reference sequence). The CDR3 covers 13 residues. V lost 5 bases and J 6 bases, leaving 11 bases between the germline ends. CDR3 region: CASSPGRKNTIYF. The DNA for the CDR3 is TGTGCCAGTAGTCCGGGTAGGAAAAACACCATATATTTT.

This clone was observed a handful of times. The chain links TRBV7-3 to TRBJ2-5; D is unresolved. Trimming removed 2 bases at V and 1 base at J, with 5 bases between. The CDR3 is made up of 13 amino acids. Germline V CDR1 and CDR2: SGHTA, FQGTGA. CDR3: CASSLSPQETQYF. As DNA, the CDR3 is TGTGCCAGCAGCTTATCTCCCCAAGAGACCCAGTACTTC.

The chain uses TRBV6-5 and TRBJ2-7, with 7 bases lining up with TRBD1. V lost 7 bases, J lost 0 bases, and 6 bases stayed unmatched. This CDR3 spans 14 amino acids. Per germline, CDR1 MNHEY and CDR2 SVGAGI. CDR3 sequence: CASTQRQGSYEQYF. The CDR3 DNA reads TGTGCCAGCACCCAACGACAGGGCTCCTACGAGCAGTACTTC.

The chain joins TRBV27 to TRBJ1-2, with TRBD1 matching over 12 bases. In germline, CDR1 is MNHEY, CDR2 SMNVEV (reference sequence). Losses at the gene ends were 4 bases for V and 6 bases for J; bases not matched to a gene: 6. The CDR3 totals 15 residues. CDR3 region: CASSYTGQGADGYTF. In nucleotides, the CDR3 is TGTGCCAGCAGTTACACGGGACAGGGGGCTGATGGCTACACCTTC.